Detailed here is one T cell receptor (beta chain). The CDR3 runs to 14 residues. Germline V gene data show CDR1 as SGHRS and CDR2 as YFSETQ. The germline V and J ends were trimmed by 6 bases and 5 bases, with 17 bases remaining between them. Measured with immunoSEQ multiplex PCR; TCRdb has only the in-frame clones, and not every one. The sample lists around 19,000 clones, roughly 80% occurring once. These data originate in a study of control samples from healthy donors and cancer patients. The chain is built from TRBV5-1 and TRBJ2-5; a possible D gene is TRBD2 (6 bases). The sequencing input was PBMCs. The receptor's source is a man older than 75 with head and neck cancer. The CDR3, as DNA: TGCGCCAGCAACCCCGGTGGGGGGTTGGAGACCCAGTACTTC. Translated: CASNPGGGLETQYF.